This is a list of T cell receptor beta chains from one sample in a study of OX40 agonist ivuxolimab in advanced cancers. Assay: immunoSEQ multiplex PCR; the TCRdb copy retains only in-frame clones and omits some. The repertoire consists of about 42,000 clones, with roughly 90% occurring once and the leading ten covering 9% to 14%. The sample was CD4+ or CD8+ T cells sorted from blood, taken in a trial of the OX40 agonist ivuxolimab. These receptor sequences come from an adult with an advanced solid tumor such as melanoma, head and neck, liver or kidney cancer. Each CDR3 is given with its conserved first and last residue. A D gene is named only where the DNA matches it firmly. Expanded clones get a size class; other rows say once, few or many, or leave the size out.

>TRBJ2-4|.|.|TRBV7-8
CASSSPRSWDGAKNIQYF
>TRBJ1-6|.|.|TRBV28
CASTKSWVNSPLHF
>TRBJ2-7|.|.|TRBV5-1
CASSLVSSPSYEQYF
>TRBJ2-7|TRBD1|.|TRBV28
CASSRTGSFYEQYF
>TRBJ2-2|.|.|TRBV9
CASSAQVGELFF
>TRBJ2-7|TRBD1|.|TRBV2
CASEGQGPYEQYF
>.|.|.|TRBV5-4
CASSLKGGEQYF
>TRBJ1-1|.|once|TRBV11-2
CASSSFGGIEAFF
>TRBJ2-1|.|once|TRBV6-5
CASSYSSRYEQFF
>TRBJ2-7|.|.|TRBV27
CASTRLSAYEQYF
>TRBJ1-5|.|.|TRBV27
CASSLSREGPGNQPQHF
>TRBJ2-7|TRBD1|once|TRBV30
CAWISFGGQGYEQYF
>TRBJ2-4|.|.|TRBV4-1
CASSPLAGDADIQYF
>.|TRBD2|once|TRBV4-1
CASSQDALAGTYEQYF
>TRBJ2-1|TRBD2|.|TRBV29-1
CSVDNLADYNEQFF
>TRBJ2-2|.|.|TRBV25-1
CASSDPETPYTGELFF
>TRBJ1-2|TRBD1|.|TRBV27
CASSHLGQNYGYTF
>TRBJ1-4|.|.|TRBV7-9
CASSQKGARAYEKLFF
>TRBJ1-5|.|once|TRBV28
CASSPRAAKGPQHF